Below are 9 T cell receptor beta chains sequenced from a single sample in a study of cytotoxic CD8 clonotypes in ibrutinib-treated CLL. Profiled with immunoSEQ multiplex PCR; TCRdb holds only in-frame clones, not every one. Here the sample spans 200,000 or so clones, about 75% being singletons. Specimen: PBMCs, collected after 12 months of ibrutinib treatment. The receptors were sampled from a human donor with chronic lymphocytic leukemia.

The V gene is TRBV25-1, the J gene TRBJ2-3; TRBD1 aligns across 7 bases. The V gene end was trimmed by 3 bases and the J gene end by 4 bases; junction bases not matched to a gene: 7. The CDR3 spans 15 residues. The germline CDR1 and CDR2 sequences are MGHDK and SYGVNS. The CDR3 DNA is TGTGCCAGCAGTGATCACCGGGACAGATCAGATACGCAGTATTTT. Amino acids: CASSDHRDRSDTQYF.

The chain uses TRBV19 and TRBJ1-4, with D unclear. Germline assignment: CDR1 LNHDA and CDR2 SQIVND (reference sequence). Between the trimmed V and J ends, which lost 3 bases and 11 bases, there was a span of 7 bases. This CDR3 comprises 11 residues. The CDR3 protein is CASSIGSKLFF. CDR3 in DNA: TGTGCCAGTAGTATCGGTAGCAAACTGTTTTTT.

The chain combines TRBV28 with TRBJ1-3; 10 nucleotides align to TRBD1. Losses at the gene ends were 4 bases for V and 0 bases for J; bases not matched to a gene: 6. CDR3 size: 17 residues. The germline CDR1 and CDR2 sequences are MDHEN and SYDVKM. The CDR3 here is CASSSAGQGSSGNTIYF. CDR3 sequence (DNA): TGTGCCAGCAGTTCTGCGGGACAGGGGAGCTCTGGAAACACCATATATTTT.

This clone was counted only a few times. The rearrangement links TRBV9 to TRBJ2-3; 9 bases map to TRBD2. The V gene end was trimmed by 0 bases and the J gene end by 1 base; junction bases not matched to a gene: 6. The germline V gene encodes CDR1 SGDLS and CDR2 YYNGEE. The CDR3 is made up of 17 amino acids. CDR3 sequence (DNA): TGTGCCAGCAGCGTAGGGCGGGGGGGATTTGGCACAGATACGCAGTATTTT. Its translation is CASSVGRGGFGTDTQYF.

This clone was seen many times. This chain joins TRBV4-1 and TRBJ2-1; 9 positions match TRBD1. The trim removed 3 bases at V and 6 bases at J, leaving 0 bases unmatched. Germline V gives CDR1 MGHRA, CDR2 YSYEKL. The CDR3 is 13 residues long. CDR3 amino acids: CASSQTGGNEQFF. For the CDR3, the DNA is TGCGCCAGCAGCCAGACAGGGGGCAATGAGCAGTTCTTC.

The chain uses TRBV4-1 and TRBJ1-1; 7 nucleotides line up with TRBD1. CDR3 length equals 15 residues. V was pared by 1 base and J by 4 bases, with 6 bases of the junction left unmatched. The germline CDR1 and CDR2 sequences are MGHRA and YSYEKL. Here the CDR3 reads CASSQAAGGITEAFF. CDR3 in DNA: TGCGCCAGCAGCCAAGCCGCAGGGGGTATCACTGAAGCTTTCTTT.

This chain joins TRBV11-3 and TRBJ2-1; no firm D call. The length of the CDR3 is 13 residues. V was clipped by 5 bases and J by 7 bases, with 12 bases between them. Germline assignment: CDR1 SGHNT and CDR2 YENEEA. The CDR3 reads CASSPTPRNEQFF. The CDR3 DNA sequence: TGTGCCAGCAGCCCTACCCCCAGAAATGAGCAGTTCTTC.

There are a few counts of this clone. CDR3 nucleotide sequence: TGTGCCAGCAGCCTCACCGGGACTAGGGGGTCGCCCTACAATGAGCAGTTCTTC. Amino acid sequence: CASSLTGTRGSPYNEQFF. The gene calls are TRBV4-2 and TRBJ2-1; 8 nucleotides agree with TRBD2. The CDR3 is 18 residues long. Germline CDR1 LGHNA, CDR2 YNFKEQ. V dropped 4 bases and J dropped 2; count of bases not matched to a gene: 13.

The chain joins TRBV30 to TRBJ2-7; no firm D call. This CDR3 contains 15 residues. V was clipped by 2 bases and J by 5 bases, with 19 bases between them. CDR1 is GTSNPN, CDR2 SVGIG, per germline (reference sequence). CDR3 DNA sequence: TGTGCCTGGAGTAGAACGGGTACTATAAGGGACGAGCAGTACTTC. Protein product: CAWSRTGTIRDEQYF.